Each of the 30 T cell receptor beta chains below was sequenced from the same sample in a study of Graves' ophthalmopathy and Graves' hyperthyroidism. For repertoire sequencing, the TCR beta CDR3 regions were amplified from RNA transcripts. Investigators did first-round RT-PCR with HTBI primers, then second-round multiplex PCR. TCRdb passed the multiplex PCR reads through MiXCR, listing each CDR3 protein once. The repertoire holds 650,000 to 900,000 distinct CDR3 sequences, 35% to 50% seen once, with 44% in the top ten. Sequencing was performed on peripheral blood. These receptors all stem from an adult man with Graves' ophthalmopathy.

The chain employs TRBV6-5 and TRBJ2-5; D gene ambiguous. CDR3 length: 15 amino acids. Germline V lookup: CDR1 MNHEY, CDR2 SVGAGI. The V gene lost 0 bases and the J gene lost 1 base, with 9 bases spanning the gap. The CDR3 coding sequence is TGTGCCAGCAGTTACTCGACCGGCTTCCAAGAGACCCAGTACTTC. It is translated as CASSYSTGFQETQYF.

This clonotype has ten or more counts. The chain joins TRBV20-1 to TRBJ1-2; tentatively, D is TRBD1 (6 bases). This CDR3 comprises 14 residues. The germline gives CDR1 DFQATT, CDR2 SNEGSKA (reference sequence). The V gene lost 4 bases and the J gene lost 5 bases, with 17 bases spanning the gap. CDR3 residues: CSAIDETGNYGYTF. CDR3 in DNA: TGCAGTGCTATCGATGAAACAGGGAATTATGGCTACACCTTC.

The sample holds a few counts of this clonotype. This chain uses TRBV7-2 with TRBJ2-3; D is unclear. CDR1 and CDR2 from the germline V gene are SGHTA and FQGNSA. Trimming took off 7 bases at V and 3 bases at J, with 23 bases between the two ends. This CDR3 has 17 residues. The CDR3 loop is CASTRDNGGVGTDTQYF. CDR3 DNA sequence: TGTGCCAGCACCCGAGACAACGGTGGAGTTGGGACAGATACGCAGTATTTT.

As regards this clonotype: The junction does not match germline at one end; this may be a read error. The DNA of the CDR3 is TGTGCCAGTAGGGCCGGGACAGGGGGCACTGAGGCTTTCTTT. The encoded protein is CASRAGTGGTEAFF. J is TRBJ1-1 and V is TRBV7-2; 12 bases line up with TRBD1. Germline values: CDR1 SGHTA, CDR2 FQGNSA. The CDR3 is 14 amino acids. Filled out from reference TRBV7-2 and TRBJ1-1, the complete variable domain reads GAGVSQSPSNKVTEKGKDVELRCDPISGHTALYWYRQSLGQGLEFLIYFQGNSAPDKSGLPSDRFSAERTGGSVSTLTIQRTQQEDSAVYLCASRAGTGGTEAFFGQGTRLTVV.

In the case of this clonotype: One end of the junction varies from germline; a read error may be responsible. This rearrangement joins TRBV5-1 to TRBJ2-7; 11 positions agree with TRBD2. The CDR3 loop spans 13 amino acids. Germline-derived CDR1 and CDR2 are SGHRS and YFSETQ. CDR3 in amino acids: CASSLWLAGGTVF. CDR3 coding DNA: TGCGCCAGCAGCTTGTGGCTAGCGGGAGGCACCGTCTTC.

The chain has TRBV9 and TRBJ1-4; D unresolved. The CDR3 is 14 residues long. Deletions cut 4 bases from V and 10 bases from J, with 17 bases between. Per the germline V gene, CDR1 is SGDLS and CDR2 is YYNGEE. The CDR3 spells CASSRARSLGKLFF. In nucleotides, the CDR3 is TGTGCCAGCAGCCGGGCCCGAAGTCTTGGAAAACTGTTTTTT.

The rearrangement links TRBV6-6 to TRBJ1-1; D is unclear. CDR1 MNHNY and CDR2 SVGAGI come from the germline V gene (reference sequence). The germline V and J ends were trimmed by 2 bases and 0 bases, with 4 bases remaining between them. CDR3 length: 13 residues. The CDR3 sequence is CASSYNLNTEAFF. As DNA, the CDR3 is TGTGCCAGCAGTTACAACTTGAACACTGAAGCTTTCTTT.

This clonotype was seen at least ten times. The V and J genes are TRBV10-3 and TRBJ1-2; D is possibly TRBD1 (6 bases). The V end lost 2 bases, the J end lost 8 bases, and 18 bases lay between the germline ends. The CDR3 loop spans 15 amino acids. Germline-derived CDR1 and CDR2 are ENHRY and SYGVKD. The CDR3 DNA reads TGTGCCATCAGTGAGGCCCTAGCGGGGGGCAAAGGCTACACCTTC. Translated: CAISEALAGGKGYTF.

This clonotype showed up just a few times. V is TRBV5-1 and J is TRBJ1-1, with TRBD1 identical over 8 bases. The CDR3 is 15 residues long. V shed 4 bases and J 7 bases; nucleotides not matched to a gene: 12. Per the germline V gene, CDR1 is SGHRS and CDR2 is YFSETQ. The CDR3 nucleotides read TGCGCCAGCAGCCCACGGACAGGGACCCACCGTGAAGCTTTCTTT. Translated: CASSPRTGTHREAFF.

The DNA for the CDR3 is TGTGCCAGCAGCTTCGGCCCAGGGGATAATAATGAAAAACTGTTTTTT. Residues: CASSFGPGDNNEKLFF. V gene TRBV11-2 combines with J gene TRBJ1-4; D is perhaps TRBD1 (6 bases). The CDR3 extends over 16 amino acids. In germline, CDR1 is SGHAT, CDR2 FQNNGV. The V gene lost 3 bases and the J gene lost 4 bases, with 15 bases spanning the gap. Drawing the rest from reference TRBV11-2 and TRBJ1-4, the complete variable domain is EAGVAQSPRYKIIEKRQSVAFWCNPISGHATLYWYQQILGQGPKLLIQFQNNGVVDDSQLPKDRFSAERLKGVDSTLKIQPAKLEDSAVYLCASSFGPGDNNEKLFFGSGTQLSVL.

This clonotype showed up just a few times. This chain uses TRBV7-1 with TRBJ1-3; D uncertain. TRBV7-1 counts as an open reading frame of uncertain function. Trimming cost V 1 base and J 2 bases, with 9 bases left between them. The CDR3 consists of 15 residues. Here the CDR3 reads CASSSGLKTGNTIYF. CDR3 bases: TGTGCCAGCAGCTCAGGGTTAAAAACTGGAAACACCATATATTTT.

This clonotype has just a few counts. V gene TRBV6-5 combines with J gene TRBJ2-7; D uncertain. CDR1 is MNHEY, CDR2 SVGAGI, per germline. This CDR3 is built from 13 residues. Between the trimmed V and J ends, which lost 2 bases and 5 bases, there was a span of 10 bases. The CDR3 DNA reads TGTGCCAGCAGTTACGGGCAGCACGACGAGCAGTACTTC. It is translated as CASSYGQHDEQYF.

The table lists this clonotype with many counts. The chain carries TRBV29-1 and TRBJ1-6; D perhaps matches TRBD1 (6 bases). V lost 3 bases to trimming and J lost 8 bases, with 17 bases between them. The CDR3 is 15 residues long. Germline CDR1 reads SQVTM; CDR2 reads ANQGSEA. The CDR3 sequence: CSVEVTRGRDSPLHF. The DNA of the CDR3 is TGCAGCGTTGAGGTCACCAGGGGTAGGGATTCACCCCTCCACTTT.

V is TRBV12-3 or TRBV12-4 and J is TRBJ1-1; 7 bases align to TRBD1. The V gene end was trimmed by 6 bases and the J gene end by 0 bases; junction bases not matched to a gene: 10. This CDR3 spans 16 amino acids. Here the CDR3 reads CASSEGTAPMNTEAFF. For the CDR3, the DNA is TGTGCCAGCAGCGAAGGGACAGCACCTATGAACACTGAAGCTTTCTTT.

This clonotype was seen repeatedly, ten times or more. This chain joins TRBV2 and TRBJ2-5; 10 nucleotides agree with TRBD1. V was pared by 11 bases and J by 2 bases, with 5 bases of the junction left unmatched. Germline V CDR1 and CDR2: SNHLY, FYNNEI. This CDR3 has 13 amino acids. The CDR3 sequence is CAFRTGGQETQYF. The DNA for the CDR3 is TGTGCCTTTCGGACAGGGGGGCAAGAGACCCAGTACTTC.

This clonotype has ten or more counts. The chain employs TRBV10-3 and TRBJ1-2, with 11 nucleotides matching TRBD1. The J segment lost 6 bases and the V segment lost 8 bases, leaving 2 bases of the junction unmatched. Germline V gene sequence: CDR1 ENHRY, CDR2 SYGVKD. This CDR3 is built from 12 residues. CDR3 in DNA: TGTGCCATCCGGACAGGGGGCAATGGCTACACCTTC. This encodes CAIRTGGNGYTF.

At least ten counts were recorded for this clonotype. The chain couples TRBV29-1 to TRBJ1-2, with D unresolved. Germline values: CDR1 SQVTM, CDR2 ANQGSEA. Deletions cut 7 bases from V and 8 bases from J, with 8 bases between. This CDR3 spans 9 amino acids. CDR3 DNA sequence: TGCAGCGACTCCGGCGGCTACACCTTC. It yields the protein CSDSGGYTF.

There are a few counts of this clonotype. The junction and the germline gene differ at one end; a read error may be behind it. CDR3 sequence: CASSDPGTKNTEAFF. The CDR3 DNA follows: TGTGCCAGCAGTGACCCAGGGACGAAGAACACTGAAGCTTTCTTT. The chain is built from TRBV24-1 and TRBJ1-1; TRBD1 might be the D (5 bases). The CDR3 runs 15 residues. Germline V gene lookup returns CDR1 KGHDR and CDR2 SFDVKD.

As regards this clonotype: A read error may explain this, as a much larger clone is one base away. The rearrangement joins TRBV9 to TRBJ2-2; TRBD2 might be the D (6 bases). Trimming took off 0 bases at V and 4 bases at J, with 7 bases between the two ends. In germline, CDR1 is SGDLS, CDR2 YYNGEE. The CDR3 covers 14 residues. The CDR3 spells CASSVAGATGELFF. In DNA form, the CDR3 reads TGTGCCAGCAGCGTAGCGGGAGCCACCGGGGAGCTGTTTTTT.

The chain couples TRBV5-1 to TRBJ2-7; 7 bases fit TRBD2. CDR1 SGHRS and CDR2 YFSETQ come from the germline V gene. This CDR3 is built from 15 residues. The trim removed 7 bases at V and 2 bases at J, leaving 12 bases unmatched. Here the CDR3 reads CASQPQPSGAYEQYF. CDR3 DNA sequence: TGCGCCAGCCAACCGCAGCCTAGCGGAGCCTACGAGCAGTACTTC.

This clonotype was counted only a few times. The chain is built from TRBV7-9 and TRBJ1-3, with D maybe TRBD1 (5 bases). Germline loops: CDR1 SEHNR, CDR2 FQNEAQ (reference sequence). Trimming pared 2 bases from V and 0 bases from J, leaving 11 bases between. The CDR3 contains 16 residues. In DNA, the CDR3 is TGTGCCAGCAGCTTAAGTCGGGGCCACTCTGGAAACACCATATATTTT. Translation gives CASSLSRGHSGNTIYF. The variable domain in full, with the rest retrieved from reference TRBV7-9 and TRBJ1-3, is DTGVSQNPRHKITKRGQNVTFRCDPISEHNRLYWYRQTLGQGPEFLTYFQNEAQLEKSRLLSDRFSAERPKGSFSTLEIQRTEQGDSAMYLCASSLSRGHSGNTIYFGEGSWLTVV.

Note on this clonotype: Being one base from a much bigger clone, this may be a read error. The chain carries TRBV9 and TRBJ1-2; D is unclear. CDR1 and CDR2 (germline): SGDLS, YYNGEE. Trimming stripped 3 bases from V and 8 bases from J, with 11 bases between. This CDR3 has 12 amino acids. This chain's CDR3 is CASSALSKGYTF. CDR3 DNA: TGTGCCAGCAGCGCGTTAAGCAAGGGCTACACCTTC.

This chain joins TRBV2 and TRBJ1-1, with D possibly matching TRBD1 (6 bases). The CDR3 length is 14 residues. With 7 bases removed from V and 2 bases from J, the gap between germline ends came to 14 bases. The germline V gene encodes CDR1 SNHLY and CDR2 FYNNEI. In DNA form, the CDR3 reads TGTGCCAGCAAACAGGGCTTGAGCAACACTGAAGCTTTCTTT. Its protein product is CASKQGLSNTEAFF.

The table lists this clonotype with a few counts. This rearrangement joins TRBV12-3 or TRBV12-4 to TRBJ1-5, with D uncertain. The CDR3 extends over 13 amino acids. Trimming took off 6 bases at V and 3 bases at J, with 9 bases between the two ends. CDR3 sequence reads: CASSLSYNQPQHF. CDR3 DNA sequence: TGTGCCAGCAGCCTCTCGTACAATCAGCCCCAGCATTTT.

Concerning this clonotype: A much larger clone lies a single base off, so this may be a read error. This chain connects TRBV7-3 to TRBJ2-5; 8 bases fit TRBD1. The CDR3 spans 14 residues. Germline loops: CDR1 SGHTA, CDR2 FQGTGA. This chain's CDR3 is CASSEDRDEETQCF. CDR3 coding DNA: TGTGCCAGCAGCGAGGACAGGGACGAAGAGACCCAGTGCTTC.

This clonotype occurred many times. The chain recombines TRBV5-8 with TRBJ2-6; no reliable D call. Between the trimmed V and J ends, which lost 9 bases and 0 bases, there was a span of 10 bases. The length of the CDR3 is 14 residues. CDR1 SGHTS and CDR2 YDEGEE come from the germline V gene. The CDR3 DNA reads as TGTGCCACCATAGGAGCCTCTGGGGCCAACGTCCTGACTTTC. It encodes CATIGASGANVLTF.

This clonotype occurred many times. This chain joins TRBV15 and TRBJ2-7, with D maybe TRBD2 (5 bases). Per the germline V gene, CDR1 is LNHNV and CDR2 is YYDKDF (reference sequence). Trimming took 0 bases from V and 0 from J, leaving 15 bases between them. The length of the CDR3 is 17 residues. The CDR3 spells CATSREKTGWTSYEQYF. The CDR3 bases are TGTGCCACCAGCAGAGAGAAGACGGGGTGGACCTCCTACGAGCAGTACTTC.

This chain links TRBV11-2 with TRBJ2-7; TRBD1 agrees at 8 bases. CDR1 is SGHAT, CDR2 FQNNGV, per germline. This CDR3 spans 16 amino acids. V shed 5 bases and J 5 bases; nucleotides not matched to a gene: 14. Written as DNA, the CDR3 is TGTGCCAGCAGCCAGGCACTCACAGGGGGGAACCACGAGCAGTACTTC. It translates to CASSQALTGGNHEQYF.

V and J are TRBV6-6 and TRBJ2-5; the match to TRBD2 covers 13 bases. CDR1 and CDR2 (germline): MNHNY, SVGAGI (reference sequence). V was clipped by 5 bases and J by 5 bases; unmatched bases: 8. This CDR3 has 16 amino acids. The CDR3 spells CASSRGLAGVLETQYF. The CDR3 bases are TGTGCCAGCAGTCGAGGACTAGCGGGGGTTCTGGAGACCCAGTACTTC.

The J gene is TRBJ2-6, the V gene TRBV29-1; no definite D call. CDR1 SQVTM and CDR2 ANQGSEA come from the germline V gene. This CDR3 is 11 amino acids long. V was cut by 4 bases and J by 9 bases, with 7 bases left in between. CDR3 nucleotides: TGCAGCGTTGCTAGGGACAACGTCCTGACTTTC. Amino acid sequence: CSVARDNVLTF.